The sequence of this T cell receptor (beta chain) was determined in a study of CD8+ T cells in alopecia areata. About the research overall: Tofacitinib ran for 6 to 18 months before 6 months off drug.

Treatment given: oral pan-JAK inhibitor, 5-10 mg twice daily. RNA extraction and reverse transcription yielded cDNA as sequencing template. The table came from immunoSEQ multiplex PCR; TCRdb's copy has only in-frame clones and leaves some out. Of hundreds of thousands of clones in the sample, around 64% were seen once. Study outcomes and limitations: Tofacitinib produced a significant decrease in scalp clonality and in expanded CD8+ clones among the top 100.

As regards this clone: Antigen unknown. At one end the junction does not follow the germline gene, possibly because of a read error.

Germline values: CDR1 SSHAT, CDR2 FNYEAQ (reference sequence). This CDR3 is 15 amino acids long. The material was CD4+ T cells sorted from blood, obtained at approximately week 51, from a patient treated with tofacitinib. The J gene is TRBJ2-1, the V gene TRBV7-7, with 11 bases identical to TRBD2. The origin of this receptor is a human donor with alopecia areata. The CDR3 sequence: CASSPSGGLSNEQFF. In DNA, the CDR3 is TGTGCTAGCAGCCCTAGCGGGGGGCTATCCAATGAGCAGTTCTTC.